Listed below are T cell receptor beta chains from one sample, sequenced in a study of cytomegalovirus exposure and HLA in healthy donors. Clones were sequenced by immunoSEQ multiplex PCR, and TCRdb holds only the in-frame ones, with some missing. The top ten hold 3.5% of the sample, which has under 170,000 clones, roughly 80% seen once. The sequencing sample was made of PBMCs. Receptors originate from a human donor in good health. CDR3s include the opening cysteine and the closing phenylalanine or tryptophan.

CDR3 | J | V
CASSPAGGTGELFF | TRBJ2-2 | TRBV25-1
CASSRGKSSYNEQFF | TRBJ2-1 | TRBV5-6
CASSFAGGSSYEQYF | NA | TRBV7-2
CASSLSWQVQETQYF | TRBJ2-5 | TRBV27
CASSLDPYAGDGYTF | TRBJ1-2 | TRBV5-1
CASSLYIAGSTDTQYF | TRBJ2-3 | TRBV7-9
CASSLGTGAYEQYF | TRBJ2-7 | TRBV27
CASSYSGGQGGQPQHF | TRBJ1-5 | TRBV6-6
CASSSAGWGIERNNEQFF | TRBJ2-1 | TRBV7-9
CASTSRTGLASRRGTQYF | TRBJ2-3 | TRBV5-8
CASSEELGPWTGRAFF | TRBJ1-1 | TRBV2
CASSSRGTGANTGELFF | TRBJ2-2 | TRBV13
CASSTPQGAYNSPLHF | TRBJ1-6 | TRBV11-2
CASRLGRNNEQYF | TRBJ2-7 | TRBV2
CAIRRTAYNEQFF | TRBJ2-1 | TRBV10-3
CASSLLGGNEQFF | TRBJ2-1 | TRBV4-1
CAWSVRGLAGGPSTDTQYF | TRBJ2-3 | TRBV30
CASSSQLAGAYNEQFF | TRBJ2-1 | TRBV7-2
CASSPSWDNPSNQPQHF | TRBJ1-5 | TRBV7-4
CAWKLGGNTEAFF | TRBJ1-1 | TRBV30
CASSQDRRGSGELFF | TRBJ2-2 | TRBV4-1
CASSLASGGESYEQYF | TRBJ2-7 | TRBV7-2
CASSQPQDTQYF | TRBJ2-3 | TRBV4-1
CASSQNRVGEETQYF | TRBJ2-5 | TRBV4-1
CATVAGGSLYEQYF | TRBJ2-7 | TRBV28
CASSSGLAGSYEQYF | NA | TRBV11-3
CASSPGTSGRIEQYF | TRBJ2-7 | TRBV5-6
CARQGARNTGELFF | TRBJ2-2 | TRBV5-8
CATSREPGGPFVYEQYF | TRBJ2-7 | TRBV15
CASSPYRDRFTGELFF | TRBJ2-2 | TRBV18
CASSEWSVGETQYF | TRBJ2-5 | TRBV25-1